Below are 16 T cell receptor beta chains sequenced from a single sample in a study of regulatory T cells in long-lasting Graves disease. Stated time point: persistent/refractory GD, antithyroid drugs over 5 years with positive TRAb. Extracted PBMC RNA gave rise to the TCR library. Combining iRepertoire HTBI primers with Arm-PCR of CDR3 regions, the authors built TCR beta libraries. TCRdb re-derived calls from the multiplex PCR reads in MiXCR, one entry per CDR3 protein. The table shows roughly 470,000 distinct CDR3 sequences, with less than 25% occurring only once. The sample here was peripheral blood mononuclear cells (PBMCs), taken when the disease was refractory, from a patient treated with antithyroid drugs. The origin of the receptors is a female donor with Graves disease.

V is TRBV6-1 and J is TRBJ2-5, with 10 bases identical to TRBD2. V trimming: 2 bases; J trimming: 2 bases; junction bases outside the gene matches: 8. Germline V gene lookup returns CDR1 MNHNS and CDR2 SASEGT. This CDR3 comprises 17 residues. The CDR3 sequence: CASSERWGTSEQETQYF. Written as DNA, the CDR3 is TGTGCCAGCAGTGAAAGATGGGGGACTAGCGAACAAGAGACCCAGTACTTC.

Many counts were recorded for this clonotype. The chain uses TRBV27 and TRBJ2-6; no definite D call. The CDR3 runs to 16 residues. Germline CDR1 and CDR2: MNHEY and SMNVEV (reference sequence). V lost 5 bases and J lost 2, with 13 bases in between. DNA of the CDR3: TGTGCCAGCAGTCCCCGTAGGGTCCCTGGGGCCAACGTCCTGACTTTC. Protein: CASSPRRVPGANVLTF.

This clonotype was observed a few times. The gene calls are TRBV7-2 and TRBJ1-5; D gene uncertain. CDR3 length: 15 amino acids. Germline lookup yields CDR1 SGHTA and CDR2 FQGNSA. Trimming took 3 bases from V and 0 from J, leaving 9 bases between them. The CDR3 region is CASSFLQSSNQPQHF. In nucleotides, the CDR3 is TGTGCCAGCAGCTTCTTACAGAGTAGCAATCAGCCCCAGCATTTT.

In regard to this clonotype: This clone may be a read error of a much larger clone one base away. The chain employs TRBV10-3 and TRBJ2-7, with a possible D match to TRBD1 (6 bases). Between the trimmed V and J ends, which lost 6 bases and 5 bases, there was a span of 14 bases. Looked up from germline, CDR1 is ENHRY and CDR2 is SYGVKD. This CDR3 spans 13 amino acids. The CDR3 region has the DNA TGTGCCATCAGGGGGGCAGGGAGAGACGAGCAGTACTTC. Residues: CAIRGAGRDEQYF.

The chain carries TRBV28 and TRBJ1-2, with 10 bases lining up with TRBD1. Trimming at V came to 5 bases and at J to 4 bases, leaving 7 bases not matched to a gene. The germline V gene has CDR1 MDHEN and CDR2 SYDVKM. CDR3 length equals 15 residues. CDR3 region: CASSLGTGDTYGYTF. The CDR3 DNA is TGTGCCAGCAGTCTCGGGACAGGGGATACCTATGGCTACACCTTC.

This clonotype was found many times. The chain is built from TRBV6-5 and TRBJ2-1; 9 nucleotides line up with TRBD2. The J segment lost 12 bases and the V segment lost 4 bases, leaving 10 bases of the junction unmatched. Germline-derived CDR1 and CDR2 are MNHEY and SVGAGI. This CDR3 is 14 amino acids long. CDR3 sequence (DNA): TGTGCCAGCAGTTCTGGCGGGAGGGCTGAAGGGCAGTTCTTC. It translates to CASSSGGRAEGQFF.

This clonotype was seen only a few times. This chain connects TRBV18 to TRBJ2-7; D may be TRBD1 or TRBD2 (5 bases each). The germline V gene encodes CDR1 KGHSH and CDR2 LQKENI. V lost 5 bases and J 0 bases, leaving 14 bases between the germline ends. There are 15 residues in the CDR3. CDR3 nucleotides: TGTGCCAGCTCAGGATCCGGGACGGCCTCCTACGAGCAGTACTTC. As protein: CASSGSGTASYEQYF. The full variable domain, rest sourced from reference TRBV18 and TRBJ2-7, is NAGVMQNPRHLVRRRGQEARLRCSPMKGHSHVYWYRQLPEEGLKFMVYLQKENIIDESGMPKERFSAEFPKEGPSILRIQQVVRGDSAAYFCASSGSGTASYEQYFGPGTRLTVT.

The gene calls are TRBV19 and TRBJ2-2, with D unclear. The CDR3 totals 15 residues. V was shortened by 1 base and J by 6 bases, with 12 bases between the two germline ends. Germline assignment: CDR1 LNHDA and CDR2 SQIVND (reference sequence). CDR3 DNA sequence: TGTGCCAGTAGTATAGGCTCAACTCTTTCCGGGGAGCTGTTTTTT. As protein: CASSIGSTLSGELFF.

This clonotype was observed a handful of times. The CDR3 loop is CASSPTRARAGELFF. Written as DNA, the CDR3 is TGTGCCAGCAGCCCCACCCGTGCGCGGGCCGGGGAGCTGTTTTTT. This chain joins TRBV7-3 and TRBJ2-2, with D possibly being TRBD2 (5 bases). Germline CDR1 reads SGHTA; CDR2 reads FQGTGA. V lost 5 bases and J lost 6, with 16 bases in between. The CDR3 loop spans 15 amino acids.

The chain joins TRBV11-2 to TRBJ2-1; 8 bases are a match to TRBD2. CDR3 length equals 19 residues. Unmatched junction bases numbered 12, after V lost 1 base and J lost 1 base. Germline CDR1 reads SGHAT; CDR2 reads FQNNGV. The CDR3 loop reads CASSLAPEYSGKSYNEQFF. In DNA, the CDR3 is TGTGCCAGCAGCTTAGCTCCGGAGTATAGCGGGAAATCCTACAATGAGCAGTTCTTC.

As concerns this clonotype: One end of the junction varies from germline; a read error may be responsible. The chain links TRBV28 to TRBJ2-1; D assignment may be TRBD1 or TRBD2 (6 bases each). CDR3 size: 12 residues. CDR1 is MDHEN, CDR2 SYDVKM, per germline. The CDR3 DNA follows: TGTGCCACCACCCCGGGGGACAATGAGCAGTCCTTC. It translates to CATTPGDNEQSF.

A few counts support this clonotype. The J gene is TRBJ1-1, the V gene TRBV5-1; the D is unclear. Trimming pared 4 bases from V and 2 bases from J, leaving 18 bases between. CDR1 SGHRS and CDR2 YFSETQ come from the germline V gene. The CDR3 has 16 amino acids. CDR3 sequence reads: CASSPIVGVSNTEAFF. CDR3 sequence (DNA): TGCGCCAGCAGCCCCATCGTTGGGGTCTCCAACACTGAAGCTTTCTTT.

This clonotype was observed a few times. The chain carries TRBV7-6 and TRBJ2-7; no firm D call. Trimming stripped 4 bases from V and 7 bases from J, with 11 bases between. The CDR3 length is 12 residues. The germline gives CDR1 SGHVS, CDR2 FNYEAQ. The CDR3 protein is CASSSLDLEQYF. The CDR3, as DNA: TGTGCCAGCAGCTCCTTAGACCTTGAGCAGTACTTC.

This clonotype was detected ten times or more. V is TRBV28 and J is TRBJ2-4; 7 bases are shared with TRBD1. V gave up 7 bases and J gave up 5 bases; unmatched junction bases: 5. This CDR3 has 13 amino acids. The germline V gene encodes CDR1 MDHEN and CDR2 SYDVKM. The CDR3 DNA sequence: TGTGCCAGCACAAGACAGGGCGAAAACATTCAGTACTTC. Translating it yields CASTRQGENIQYF.

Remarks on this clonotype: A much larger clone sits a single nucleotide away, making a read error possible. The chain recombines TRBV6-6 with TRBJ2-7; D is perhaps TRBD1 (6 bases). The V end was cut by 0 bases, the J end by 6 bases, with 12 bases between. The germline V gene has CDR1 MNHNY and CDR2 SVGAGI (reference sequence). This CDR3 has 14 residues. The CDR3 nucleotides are TGTGCCAGCAGTTACTCGGTCAGGGGTGCCGAGCAGTACTTC. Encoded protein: CASSYSVRGAEQYF.

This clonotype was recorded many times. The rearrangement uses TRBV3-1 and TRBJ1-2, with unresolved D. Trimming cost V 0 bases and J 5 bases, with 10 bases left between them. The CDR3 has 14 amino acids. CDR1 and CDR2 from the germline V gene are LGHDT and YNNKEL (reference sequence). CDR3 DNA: TGTGCCAGCAGCCAAGAGGGCGGCGCTTATGGCTACACCTTC. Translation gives CASSQEGGAYGYTF.